This TCR beta chain was identified during a study of shared clonotypes between healthy human individuals. On the study more broadly: Per donor, CD8 memory used one plate, CD8 naive used two, CD4 memory used three and CD4 naive used three. Study results and caveats: A handful of donors showed sharing of around 5.3% of naive CD4 clonotypes. At large depth, rarefaction still showed sorted-subset sequencing to be incomplete. What naive subsets generally showed was a larger estimated richness than memory subsets showed.

Germline CDR1 reads SGHRS; CDR2 reads YFSETQ. V trimming: 4 bases; J trimming: 4 bases; junction bases outside the gene matches: 10. The CDR3 is made up of 15 amino acids. This clone was detected once. The target antigen is unknown. Generated by immunoSEQ multiplex PCR, the TCRdb table keeps only in-frame clones and is missing some. The data hold around 2.5 million clones, with roughly 93% observed a single time. This clonotype was sampled from a man younger than 35 in good health. Some clones in this sample may be carry-over from other donors' samples. The sequenced sample consisted of naive CD4+ T cells from PBMCs. Subset denoted: CD45RA+ positively selected. The chain couples TRBV5-1 to TRBJ1-2, with 7 bases aligning to TRBD1. The CDR3, as DNA: TGCGCCAGCAGCGACGACAGGGTATTAGGCTATGGCTACACCTTC. Amino acid sequence: CASSDDRVLGYGYTF.